The rows below give T cell receptor beta chains drawn from one sample of a study of cytomegalovirus exposure and HLA in healthy donors. Sequenced by immunoSEQ multiplex PCR; TCRdb stores in-frame clones only, minus some. The data hold around 110,000 clones, with approximately 81% observed a single time. Sequencing was carried out using PBMCs. The source of these receptors is a man aged 25-40 years in good health and CMV-seronegative. The CDR3 runs from the conserved cysteine through the conserved F or W. The D gene is left open where the match is weak. The size entry is marked missing in some rows and otherwise reads once, few, many or a size class.

j_gene | abundance | d_gene | v_gene | CDR3aa | CDR3nt
TRBJ1-4 | - | - | TRBV4-1 | CASSQVGVGVGTLEEKLFF | TGCGCCAGCAGCCAAGTAGGGGTTGGGGTGGGGACACTTGAGGAAAAACTGTTTTTT
TRBJ2-1 | - | - | TRBV11-2 | CASSLTTSSYNEQFF | TGTGCCAGCAGCTTGACAACAAGCTCCTACAATGAGCAGTTCTTC
TRBJ2-3 | few | TRBD1 | TRBV6-4 | CASSPGQGTDTQYF | TGTGCCAGCAGTCCGGGACAGGGAACAGATACGCAGTATTTT
TRBJ2-7 | - | - | TRBV6-1 | CASSEGQGAYEQYF | TGTGCCAGCAGTGAAGGGCAAGGGGCCTACGAGCAGTACTTC
TRBJ2-7 | - | - | TRBV13 | CASQGVGYEQYF | TGTGCCTCACAGGGTGTGGGGTACGAGCAGTACTTC
TRBJ2-3 | once | TRBD2 | TRBV4-2 | CASSHRGLAIGTDTQYF | TGTGCCAGCAGCCACCGCGGACTAGCGATTGGCACAGATACGCAGTATTTT
TRBJ2-1 | - | TRBD2 | TRBV9 | CASRGTSGYNEQFF | TGTGCCAGCAGAGGGACTAGCGGATACAATGAGCAGTTCTTC
TRBJ2-2 | - | TRBD2 | TRBV9 | CASSVVAGGHTGELFF | TGTGCCAGCAGCGTAGTAGCGGGGGGGCACACCGGGGAGCTGTTTTTT
TRBJ2-6 | once | - | TRBV5-1 | CASSLGTESSGANVLTF | TGCGCCAGCAGCCTCGGGACTGAGAGCTCTGGGGCCAACGTCCTGACTTTC
TRBJ2-2 | - | - | TRBV18 | CASSPTLTGELFF | TGTGCCAGCTCACCCACTCTCACCGGGGAGCTGTTTTTT
TRBJ2-1 | - | - | TRBV5-4 | CASSSDSYNEQFF | TGTGCCAGCAGCTCGGACTCTTACAATGAGCAGTTCTTC
TRBJ2-1 | - | - | TRBV5-4 | CASSLQDGRGEFF | TGTGCCAGCAGCTTGCAGGACGGGAGAGGTGAATTCTTC
TRBJ2-2 | - | - | TRBV7-6 | CASSLRPALSGWELFF | TGTGCCAGCAGCTTGCGTCCAGCACTAAGCGGCTGGGAGCTGTTTTTT
TRBJ2-1 | - | TRBD2 | TRBV4-1 | CASSHPGTSGHNEQFF | TGCGCCAGCAGCCACCCAGGGACTAGCGGGCACAATGAGCAGTTCTTC
TRBJ1-4 | - | TRBD1 | TRBV6-5 | CASRDGDRRSEKLFF | TGTGCCAGCAGGGACGGGGACAGAAGGTCTGAAAAACTGTTTTTT
TRBJ2-7 | - | TRBD2 | TRBV4-1 | CASSLAGVTYEQYF | TGCGCCAGCAGTCTAGCGGGAGTTACCTACGAGCAGTACTTC
TRBJ2-1 | - | - | TRBV9 | CASSLEVPENEQFF | TGTGCCAGCAGTCTAGAGGTTCCGGAGAATGAGCAGTTCTTC
TRBJ2-2 | - | TRBD2 | TRBV4-1 | CASSQGLAGGRGTGELFF | TGCGCCAGCAGCCAAGGACTAGCGGGAGGGCGCGGGACCGGGGAGCTGTTTTTT
TRBJ2-4 | - | TRBD1 | TRBV19 | CASSRDRDRIQYF | TGTGCCAGTAGCCGAGACAGGGATCGCATTCAGTACTTC
TRBJ2-6 | few | TRBD2 | TRBV4-1 | CASSYGGGPKGANVLTF | TGCGCCAGCAGCTACGGGGGGGGGCCCAAAGGGGCCAACGTCCTGACTTTC
TRBJ1-6 | - | - | TRBV7-2 | CASSLKNAGGSPLHF | TGTGCCAGCAGCCTAAAGAATGCTGGGGGCTCACCCCTCCACTTT
TRBJ2-1 | once | TRBD2 | TRBV5-6 | CASSLGLAGVSNEQFF | TGTGCCAGCAGCTTGGGACTAGCGGGAGTATCCAATGAGCAGTTCTTC